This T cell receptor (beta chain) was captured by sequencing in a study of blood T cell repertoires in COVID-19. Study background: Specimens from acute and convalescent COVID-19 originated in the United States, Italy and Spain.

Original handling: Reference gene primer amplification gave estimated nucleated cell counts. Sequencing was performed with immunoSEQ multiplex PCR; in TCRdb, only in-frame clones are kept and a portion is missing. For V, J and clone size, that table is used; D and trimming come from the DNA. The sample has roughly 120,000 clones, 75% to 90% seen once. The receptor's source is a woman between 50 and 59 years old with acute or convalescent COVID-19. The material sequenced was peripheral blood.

The CDR3 sequence: CASSYRSGAGEQYF. CDR3 bases: TGTGCCAGCAGTTACCGGTCAGGTGCTGGGGAGCAGTACTTC. V is TRBV6-2 or TRBV6-3 and J is TRBJ2-7; D unresolved. This CDR3 comprises 14 residues. Trimming left V 2 bases short and J 7 bases short, with 15 bases between. Germline V CDR1 and CDR2: MNHEY, SVGEGT.